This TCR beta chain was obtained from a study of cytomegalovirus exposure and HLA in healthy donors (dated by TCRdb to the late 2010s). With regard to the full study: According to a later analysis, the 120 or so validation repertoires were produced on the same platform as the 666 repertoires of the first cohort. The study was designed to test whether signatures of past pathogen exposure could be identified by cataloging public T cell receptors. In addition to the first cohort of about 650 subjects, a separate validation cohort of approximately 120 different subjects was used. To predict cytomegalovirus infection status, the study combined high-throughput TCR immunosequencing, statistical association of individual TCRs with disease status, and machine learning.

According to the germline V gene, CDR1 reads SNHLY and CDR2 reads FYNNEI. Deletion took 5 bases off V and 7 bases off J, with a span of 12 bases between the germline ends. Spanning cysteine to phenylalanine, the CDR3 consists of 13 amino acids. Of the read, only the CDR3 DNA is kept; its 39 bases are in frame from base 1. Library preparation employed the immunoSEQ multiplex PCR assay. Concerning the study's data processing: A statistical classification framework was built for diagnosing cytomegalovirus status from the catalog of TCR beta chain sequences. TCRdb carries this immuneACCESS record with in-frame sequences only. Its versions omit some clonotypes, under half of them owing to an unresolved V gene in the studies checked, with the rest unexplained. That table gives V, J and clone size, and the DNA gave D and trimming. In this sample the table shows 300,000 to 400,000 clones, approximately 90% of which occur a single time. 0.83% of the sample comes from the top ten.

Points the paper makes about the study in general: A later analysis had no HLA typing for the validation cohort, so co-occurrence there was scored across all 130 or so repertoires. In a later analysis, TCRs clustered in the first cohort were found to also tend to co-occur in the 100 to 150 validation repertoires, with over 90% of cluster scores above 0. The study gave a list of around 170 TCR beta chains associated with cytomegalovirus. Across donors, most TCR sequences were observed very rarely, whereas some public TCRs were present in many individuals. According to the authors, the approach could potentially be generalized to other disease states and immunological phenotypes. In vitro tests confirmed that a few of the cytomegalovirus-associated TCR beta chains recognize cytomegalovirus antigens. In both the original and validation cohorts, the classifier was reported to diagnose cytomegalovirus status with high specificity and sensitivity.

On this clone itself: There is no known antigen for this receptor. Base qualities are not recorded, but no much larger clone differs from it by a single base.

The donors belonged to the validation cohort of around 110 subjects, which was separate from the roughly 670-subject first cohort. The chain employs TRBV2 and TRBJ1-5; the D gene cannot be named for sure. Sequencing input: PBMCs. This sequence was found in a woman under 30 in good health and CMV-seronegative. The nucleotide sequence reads TGTGCCAGCAGTTCCGGGTCTGGCCAGCCCCAGCATTTT. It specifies CASSSGSGQPQHF.